What follows are 28 T cell receptor beta chains derived from one specimen sequenced in a study of blood T cell repertoires in COVID-19. Produced via immunoSEQ multiplex PCR; TCRdb's table is partial and in-frame only. The sample yields about 670,000 clones, 90% seen once. The specimen sequenced was peripheral blood. These receptors were obtained from a woman between 18 and 30 years old with acute or convalescent COVID-19.

The V gene is TRBV19, the J gene TRBJ2-3; D remains ambiguous. This CDR3 spans 15 amino acids. Trimming cost V 0 bases and J 1 base, with 8 bases left between them. Germline CDR1 reads LNHDA; CDR2 reads SQIVND (reference sequence). The CDR3 spells CASSIDPEGTDTQYF. CDR3 nucleotides: TGTGCCAGTAGTATAGATCCTGAGGGCACAGATACGCAGTATTTT.

The chain carries TRBV9 and TRBJ2-7; no definite D call. V was pared by 2 bases and J by 5 bases, with 11 bases between. This CDR3 comprises 13 residues. Germline V gives CDR1 SGDLS, CDR2 YYNGEE. The CDR3 DNA reads TGTGCCAGCAGCGTGCACGACTGGGACGAGCAGTACTTC. It encodes CASSVHDWDEQYF. Variable domain in full (rest from reference TRBV9 and TRBJ2-7): DSGVTQTPKHLITATGQRVTLRCSPRSGDLSVYWYQQSLDQGLQFLIQYYNGEERAKGNILERFSAQQFPDLHSELNLSSLELGDSALYFCASSVHDWDEQYFGPGTRLTVT.

The genes are TRBV21-1 and TRBJ1-1; the table names TRBD1, a call not compared with the DNA. TRBV21-1 is deemed a pseudogene. This CDR3 contains 13 residues. The CDR3 here is CAREGQGNTEAFF. The CDR3 DNA reads TGTGCCAGGGAGGGACAGGGGAACACTGAAGCTTTCTTT.

The V and J genes are TRBV9 and TRBJ2-7; D may be TRBD2 (6 bases). The CDR3 consists of 16 residues. Trimming took off 4 bases at V and 2 bases at J, with 19 bases between the two ends. CDR1 and CDR2 from the germline V gene are SGDLS and YYNGEE. The CDR3 spells CASSPQTGTPPYEQYF. The CDR3 nucleotides are TGTGCCAGCAGCCCCCAGACCGGGACTCCCCCCTACGAGCAGTACTTC.

This chain joins TRBV19 and TRBJ2-3; TRBD2 matches 8 bases. CDR1 LNHDA and CDR2 SQIVND come from the germline V gene (reference sequence). Losses at the gene ends were 5 bases for V and 2 bases for J; bases not matched to a gene: 3. This CDR3 has 14 residues. The CDR3 region has the DNA TGTGCCAGTAGTGACGGGGGGGACACAGATACGCAGTATTTT. It codes for CASSDGGDTDTQYF.

This clone has only one observation. This chain uses TRBV29-1 with TRBJ1-1; 9 bases line up with TRBD1. Looked up from germline, CDR1 is SQVTM and CDR2 is ANQGSEA. J was trimmed by 6 bases and V by 7 bases; bases with no gene match: 18. The CDR3 sequence is 16 residues long. CDR3 residues: CSATPLVNRGRPEAFF. The DNA for the CDR3 is TGCAGCGCTACCCCTCTGGTTAACAGGGGGCGCCCTGAAGCTTTCTTT.

The CDR3 DNA reads TGTGCCAGCAGTGAAGCTGACGGGGGGAATCAGCCCCAGCATTTT. Residues: CASSEADGGNQPQHF. This rearrangement joins TRBV6-1 to TRBJ1-5; D perhaps matches TRBD1 (5 bases). The V and J ends lost 0 bases and 4 bases respectively, with 10 bases between them. CDR1 MNHNS and CDR2 SASEGT come from the germline V gene. The CDR3 covers 15 residues.

The chain has TRBV27 and TRBJ1-1; D not resolved. V was shortened by 1 base and J by 4 bases, with 10 bases between the two germline ends. Germline V gene data show CDR1 as MNHEY and CDR2 as SMNVEV (reference sequence). This CDR3 is 14 amino acids long. CDR3 amino acids: CASSLYRAGTEAFF. CDR3 coding DNA: TGTGCCAGCAGTTTATACCGGGCGGGCACTGAAGCTTTCTTT.

There are many counts of this clone. The chain joins TRBV3-1 (or the pseudogene TRBV3-2) to TRBJ2-7; D unclear. V was pared by 1 base and J by 0 bases, with 10 bases between. The length of the CDR3 is 15 residues. Germline CDR1 LGHDT, CDR2 YNNKEL (reference sequence). The CDR3 DNA sequence: TGTGCCAGCAGCCAAGTCGGGTCTTACTCCTACGAGCAGTACTTC. Amino acid sequence: CASSQVGSYSYEQYF.

The CDR3: CASSQVRPRGANTEAFF. The CDR3 DNA reads TGTGCCAGCAGCCAAGTGCGTCCACGGGGGGCTAACACTGAAGCTTTCTTT. The chain joins TRBV3-1 (or the pseudogene TRBV3-2) to TRBJ1-1, with TRBD1 as a possible D gene (6 bases). The V end lost 1 base, the J end lost 2 bases, and 17 bases lay between the germline ends. The CDR3 consists of 17 residues. The germline V gene encodes CDR1 LGHDT and CDR2 YNNKEL (reference sequence).

V gene TRBV5-1 combines with J gene TRBJ2-5; 10 bases align to TRBD1. J gave up 5 bases and V 4 bases, and 8 bases lay outside the gene matches. CDR1 SGHRS and CDR2 YFSETQ come from the germline V gene. The CDR3 has 15 residues. The CDR3 coding sequence is TGCGCCAGCAGCCTCGACAGGGGGCGCGGGGAGACCCAGTACTTC. Its translation is CASSLDRGRGETQYF.

The CDR3 nucleotides read TGTGCCAGCAGTTTATTGGGGAGTAACAATGAGCAGTTCTTC. It yields the protein CASSLLGSNNEQFF. The chain uses TRBV27 and TRBJ2-1, with a weak D call TRBD2 (5 bases). The CDR3 is made up of 14 amino acids. Trimming cost V 1 base and J 5 bases, with 9 bases left between them. Germline loops: CDR1 MNHEY, CDR2 SMNVEV (reference sequence).

This clone was observed a single time. The J gene is TRBJ1-2, the V gene TRBV25-1; TRBD1 is a possible D gene (5 bases). Trimming shortened V by 8 bases and J by 1 base, and 11 bases separated the two germline ends. Looked up from germline, CDR1 is MGHDK and CDR2 is SYGVNS. The CDR3 extends over 13 amino acids. The CDR3 loop is CASAGGGNYGYTF. CDR3 coding DNA: TGTGCCAGCGCTGGCGGGGGTAACTATGGCTACACCTTC.

V usage is TRBV21-1 and J usage is TRBJ1-2; the DNA was not compared with TRBD1, the D call given in the table. TRBV21-1 is reported as a pseudogene. The CDR3 length is 14 residues. The CDR3 region has the DNA TGTGCCAGCAGCAAAGTAGACAGGAACTATGGCTACACCTTC. Protein: CASSKVDRNYGYTF.

This clone has a count of ten or more. This chain connects TRBV6-4 to TRBJ1-2, with 8 nucleotides matching TRBD1. Germline V gives CDR1 MRHNA, CDR2 SNTAGT. There are 14 residues in the CDR3. Trimming cost V 3 bases and J 5 bases; bases outside gene matches: 5. The CDR3 spells CASSESGGSYGYTF. The CDR3 DNA reads TGTGCCAGCAGTGAATCAGGGGGCAGTTATGGCTACACCTTC.

The chain carries TRBV9 and TRBJ1-2; D call uncertain. Per the germline V gene, CDR1 is SGDLS and CDR2 is YYNGEE. V was trimmed by 3 bases and J by 5 bases, leaving 23 bases between them. The CDR3 has 17 amino acids. The DNA of the CDR3 is TGTGCCAGCAGCGCAGAGCTGGATGAGGGCGTCCCTTATGGCTACACCTTC. Translated, it gives CASSAELDEGVPYGYTF.

The chain has TRBV5-1 and TRBJ1-2, with D possibly being TRBD1 (6 bases). Between the trimmed V and J ends, which lost 0 bases and 8 bases, there was a span of 14 bases. Germline V gene data show CDR1 as SGHRS and CDR2 as YFSETQ. This CDR3 spans 14 amino acids. The CDR3 region is CASSLALTGRGYTF. Here the CDR3 DNA reads TGCGCCAGCAGCTTGGCCTTGACAGGACGGGGCTACACCTTC.

The chain carries TRBV7-6 and TRBJ2-3; no reliable D call. This CDR3 has 16 amino acids. Germline CDR1 SGHVS, CDR2 FNYEAQ. Between the trimmed V and J ends, which lost 6 bases and 2 bases, there was a span of 18 bases. The CDR3 DNA reads as TGTGCCAGCAGTCCCACGAGGCCTCCACACACAGATACGCAGTATTTT. This encodes CASSPTRPPHTDTQYF.

The genes are TRBV6-2 or TRBV6-3 and TRBJ1-1; D is unresolved. The CDR3 has 14 residues. The V and J ends lost 10 bases and 1 base respectively, with 16 bases between them. Per germline, CDR1 MNHEY and CDR2 SVGEGT. Here the CDR3 reads CAISRSRTNTEAFF. In nucleotides, the CDR3 is TGTGCCATCAGCCGGAGCAGAACGAACACTGAAGCTTTCTTT.

The rearrangement links TRBV19 to TRBJ1-2, with a tentative D call TRBD1 (6 bases). This CDR3 spans 13 amino acids. Germline V CDR1 and CDR2: LNHDA, SQIVND (reference sequence). V gave up 2 bases and J gave up 4 bases, with 8 bases separating them. The CDR3: CASSIKGGYGYTF. DNA of the CDR3: TGTGCCAGTAGTATAAAAGGGGGCTATGGCTACACCTTC.

V is TRBV24-1 and J is TRBJ2-2, with TRBD1 as a possible D gene (7 bases). The CDR3 is 14 amino acids. In germline, CDR1 is KGHDR, CDR2 SFDVKD. V was clipped by 9 bases and J by 7 bases, with 17 bases between them. The CDR3 DNA follows: TGTGCCACCCAGGGGGGTAGCGTAATCGGGGAGCTGTTTTTT. This gives the protein CATQGGSVIGELFF.

The rearrangement joins TRBV6-5 to TRBJ2-2; 7 bases map to TRBD2. CDR1 and CDR2 from the germline V gene are MNHEY and SVGAGI. The V segment lost 8 bases and the J segment 4 bases; nucleotides outside the gene matches: 10. CDR3 length equals 15 residues. The CDR3 protein is CASGGGIVGTGELFF. Here the CDR3 DNA reads TGTGCCAGCGGGGGGGGAATCGTCGGCACCGGGGAGCTGTTTTTT.

This clone appeared once. The V gene is TRBV9, the J gene TRBJ1-4, with TRBD1 matching over 8 bases. V trimming: 4 bases; J trimming: 8 bases; junction bases outside the gene matches: 7. The CDR3 runs 14 residues. Germline loops: CDR1 SGDLS, CDR2 YYNGEE. DNA for the CDR3: TGTGCCAGCAGCCCCTCGACAGGGGTGGAAAAACTGTTTTTT. Its translation is CASSPSTGVEKLFF.

The chain is built from TRBV27 and TRBJ1-5; TRBD1 might be the D (6 bases). CDR3 size: 17 residues. Trimming removed 2 bases at V and 5 bases at J, with 19 bases between. The germline CDR1 and CDR2 sequences are MNHEY and SMNVEV (reference sequence). The CDR3 nucleotides are TGTGCCAGCAGTTTACGGCAGGGGCTGAGACTTGATCAGCCCCAGCATTTT. Its protein is CASSLRQGLRLDQPQHF.

This sequence joins TRBV27 and TRBJ1-3, with D maybe TRBD1 (5 bases). V was cut by 7 bases and J by 0 bases, with 19 bases left in between. The CDR3 runs to 17 residues. Per the germline V gene, CDR1 is MNHEY and CDR2 is SMNVEV (reference sequence). The CDR3 protein is CASILPDTYPSGNTIYF. The CDR3, as DNA: TGTGCCAGCATCCTACCGGACACGTACCCCTCTGGAAACACCATATATTTT.

The DNA for the CDR3 is TGTGCCAGCAGGGGGCGAGAGGCTAACTATGGCTACACCTTC. The encoded protein is CASRGREANYGYTF. V is TRBV4-2 and J is TRBJ1-2; a possible D gene is TRBD1 (5 bases). Germline CDR1 and CDR2: LGHNA and YNFKEQ. This CDR3 is 14 amino acids long. Trimming took 6 bases from V and 0 from J, leaving 11 bases between them.

This clone appeared once. The chain joins TRBV6-5 to TRBJ2-2; possible D gene TRBD2, 5 bases. CDR1 is MNHEY, CDR2 SVGAGI, per germline. The V end was cut by 0 bases, the J end by 0 bases, with 5 bases between. The CDR3 sequence is 15 residues long. As DNA, the CDR3 is TGTGCCAGCAGTTACTCGAGGGCGAACACCGGGGAGCTGTTTTTT. Translating it yields CASSYSRANTGELFF.

The chain carries TRBV4-2 and TRBJ1-4, with D possibly TRBD1 on 6 matching bases. The V and J ends lost 7 bases and 5 bases respectively, with 14 bases between them. This CDR3 spans 14 amino acids. Germline assignment: CDR1 LGHNA and CDR2 YNFKEQ. The CDR3 DNA is TGTGCCAGCACCAGACAGGAGCGGAATGAAAAACTGTTTTTT. The encoded protein is CASTRQERNEKLFF.